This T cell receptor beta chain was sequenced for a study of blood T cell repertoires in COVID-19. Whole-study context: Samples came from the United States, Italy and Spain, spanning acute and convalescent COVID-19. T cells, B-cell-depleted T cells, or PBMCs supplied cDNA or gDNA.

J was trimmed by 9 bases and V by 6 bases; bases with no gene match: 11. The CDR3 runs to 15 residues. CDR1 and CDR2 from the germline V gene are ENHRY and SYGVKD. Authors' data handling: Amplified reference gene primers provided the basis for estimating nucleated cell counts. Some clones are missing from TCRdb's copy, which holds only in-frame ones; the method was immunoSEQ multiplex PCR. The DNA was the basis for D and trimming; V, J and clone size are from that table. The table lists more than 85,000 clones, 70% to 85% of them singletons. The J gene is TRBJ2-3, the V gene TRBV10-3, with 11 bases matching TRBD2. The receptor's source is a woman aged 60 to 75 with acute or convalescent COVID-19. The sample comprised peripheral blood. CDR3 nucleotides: TGTGCCATCAGAGATAGCGGGGGGGCCATGGGGACGCAGTATTTT. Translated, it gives CAIRDSGGAMGTQYF.